This section outlines one T cell receptor beta chain sequence together with its context. Its specificity is not known. Clones were sequenced by immunoSEQ multiplex PCR, and TCRdb holds only the in-frame ones, with some missing. The sample shows over 15,000 clones, around 89% of them seen only once. The sample belongs to a study of T cells in localized non-small cell lung cancer. Whole-study findings and limits: For the top 100 tumor clones, a median roughly 56 also appeared in adjacent lung. Only one tumor region was sequenced, so heterogeneity remains possible. The highest T cell clonality was in uninvolved adjacent lung, above tumor. Overall survival was longer when the density of T cells in the blood was higher.

Trimming took off 5 bases at V and 4 bases at J, with 20 bases between the two ends. CDR1 and CDR2 (germline): SGHVS, FQNEAQ. The CDR3 contains 16 residues. This chain uses TRBV7-8 with TRBJ2-5; D is possibly TRBD1 (6 bases). Sample: peripheral blood, taken before any cancer treatment. This TCR was sampled from a male donor aged 60 or older with stage II squamous cell lung carcinoma. In DNA form, the CDR3 reads TGTGCCAGCAGCCTAGAGGGCCCAGGGGTTGCAGAGACCCAGTACTTC. This translates into CASSLEGPGVAETQYF.